The 20 T cell receptor beta chains listed next were all sequenced from one sample in a study of cytomegalovirus exposure and HLA in healthy donors. Vbeta (60) and Jbeta (13) primers were used in the PCR. The repertoire was sequenced with immunoSEQ multiplex PCR; TCRdb's copy has only in-frame clones and lacks some. The sample records over 110,000 clones, approximately 80% being singletons. Sequencing was done on a sample of PBMCs. The receptor set was obtained from a male donor in good health and CMV-seronegative.

The rearrangement uses TRBV11-3 and TRBJ2-7, with TRBD2 as a possible D gene (5 bases). The V gene's germline CDR1 is SGHNT and CDR2 YENEEA. The V gene lost 5 bases and the J gene lost 5 bases, with 10 bases spanning the gap. This CDR3 has 12 residues. In DNA, the CDR3 is TGTGCCAGCAGCAAAACTAGAGACGAGCAGTACTTC. Protein sequence: CASSKTRDEQYF.

This chain joins TRBV15 and TRBJ2-7; 8 bases match TRBD2. The V gene end was trimmed by 4 bases and the J gene end by 6 bases; junction bases not matched to a gene: 8. Germline V gene data show CDR1 as LNHNV and CDR2 as YYDKDF (reference sequence). This CDR3 is built from 14 residues. The CDR3 DNA follows: TGTGCCACCAGCATGGGACTAGTCCTTGGCGAGCAGTACTTC. This encodes CATSMGLVLGEQYF.

The rearrangement joins TRBV30 to TRBJ1-2, with D uncertain. With 2 bases removed from V and 3 bases from J, the gap between germline ends came to 4 bases. CDR1 and CDR2 from the germline V gene are GTSNPN and SVGIG (reference sequence). This CDR3 is built from 11 residues. The CDR3 region is CAWSYDYGYTF. CDR3 sequence (DNA): TGTGCCTGGAGTTATGACTATGGCTACACCTTC.

This clone was seen only a few times. This chain connects TRBV7-3 to TRBJ2-7; 11 positions agree with TRBD2. V lost 8 bases to trimming and J lost 9 bases; unmatched junction nucleotides: 21. Germline CDR1 reads SGHTA; CDR2 reads FQGTGA. CDR3 size: 17 residues. CDR3 region: CASWVLDGASGRRVQYF. In nucleotides, the CDR3 is TGTGCCAGCTGGGTTCTTGATGGGGCTAGCGGGAGGAGGGTGCAGTACTTC.

The chain carries TRBV5-1 and TRBJ1-5; 7 positions match TRBD1. This CDR3 contains 14 residues. CDR1 and CDR2 (germline): SGHRS, YFSETQ. The trim removed 4 bases at V and 6 bases at J, leaving 7 bases unmatched. DNA of the CDR3: TGCGCCAGCAGCCGCGGACAGGCTCTTCAGCCCCAGCATTTT. This codes for CASSRGQALQPQHF.

The CDR3 loop is CASSLVWATGNTIYF. The CDR3 nucleotides are TGTGCCAGCAGCTTAGTCTGGGCCACTGGAAACACCATATATTTT. V and J are TRBV7-2 and TRBJ1-3; D call uncertain. This CDR3 is 15 amino acids long. The germline gives CDR1 SGHTA, CDR2 FQGNSA. V shed 1 base and J shed 2 bases, with 9 bases lying between them.

The chain uses TRBV19 and TRBJ2-7, with D possibly matching TRBD1 (6 bases). This CDR3 contains 16 residues. V shed 7 bases and J shed 5 bases, with 24 bases lying between them. Germline V CDR1 and CDR2: LNHDA, SQIVND (reference sequence). The DNA of the CDR3 is TGTGCCAGTACACCCTATCGAACGAGACAGGCCGACGAGCAGTACTTC. Its translation is CASTPYRTRQADEQYF.

The genes are TRBV4-3 and TRBJ2-2, with D maybe TRBD2 (6 bases). The germline V and J ends were trimmed by 1 base and 8 bases, with 17 bases remaining between them. CDR1 is LGHNA and CDR2 is YSLEER in the germline V gene. There are 16 residues in the CDR3. The DNA of the CDR3 is TGCGCCAGCAGCCAAGCCAACCTGGGCGGGGTAGGGGAGCTGTTTTTT. It specifies CASSQANLGGVGELFF.

The chain has TRBV12-2 and TRBJ2-5; the D segment call TRBD2 is taken from the table without a DNA check. TRBV12-2 corresponds to a pseudogene. CDR3 size: 17 residues. The DNA for the CDR3 is TGTGCAAGTCGCTCCGGGCCTAGCGGGAGGTGGGGGGGGACCCAGTACTTC. Translating gives CASRSGPSGRWGGTQYF.

The chain has TRBV14 and TRBJ2-3, with 8 bases lining up with TRBD2. The CDR3 length is 15 residues. Germline V gene data show CDR1 as SGHDN and CDR2 as FVKESK. J lost 1 base, V lost 1 base, and 1 base had no gene match. CDR3 sequence (DNA): TGTGCCAGCAGCCAAGCGGGAGGGCGCACAGATACGCAGTATTTT. Its translation: CASSQAGGRTDTQYF.

The rearrangement uses TRBV27 and TRBJ2-7; D possibly corresponds to TRBD2 (6 bases). This CDR3 spans 15 amino acids. Per the germline V gene, CDR1 is MNHEY and CDR2 is SMNVEV (reference sequence). V dropped 5 bases and J dropped 1 base, with 15 bases sitting between them. This CDR3 reads CASSTLSGLSYEQYF. The CDR3 nucleotides read TGTGCCAGCAGTACACTTAGCGGTCTTTCCTACGAGCAGTACTTC.

The rearrangement links TRBV6-4 to TRBJ1-5; perhaps TRBD1 as D (6 bases). Trimming took 4 bases from V and 6 from J, leaving 10 bases between them. The CDR3 is 13 residues long. The germline V gene has CDR1 MRHNA and CDR2 SNTAGT. CDR3 nucleotides: TGTGCCAGCAGTGTCGTAGGGGGTCAGCCCCAGCATTTT. As protein: CASSVVGGQPQHF.

The chain is built from TRBV7-8 and TRBJ1-5; 9 nucleotides line up with TRBD1. The V gene end was trimmed by 5 bases and the J gene end by 2 bases; junction bases not matched to a gene: 16. Germline-derived CDR1 and CDR2 are SGHVS and FQNEAQ. This CDR3 region has 19 residues. CDR3 loop: CASSKAQGAVSGGNQPQHF. CDR3 nucleotide sequence: TGTGCCAGCAGCAAGGCACAGGGGGCGGTCTCTGGGGGCAATCAGCCCCAGCATTTT. The full variable domain, with the rest looked up from reference TRBV7-8 and TRBJ1-5, is GAGVSQSPRYKVAKRGQDVALRCDPISGHVSLFWYQQALGQGPEFLTYFQNEAQLDKSGLPSDRFFAERPEGSVSTLKIQRTQQEDSAVYLCASSKAQGAVSGGNQPQHFGDGTRLSIL.

The chain recombines TRBV9 with TRBJ2-7, with 9 bases that match TRBD2. The CDR3 totals 13 residues. V lost 3 bases to trimming and J lost 4 bases; unmatched junction nucleotides: 2. The germline V gene has CDR1 SGDLS and CDR2 YYNGEE. CDR3 residues: CASSGSGSYEQYF. The CDR3 DNA reads TGTGCCAGCAGCGGTAGCGGGAGTTACGAGCAGTACTTC.

This clone was seen once. V usage is TRBV5-6 and J usage is TRBJ2-7; TRBD2 matches 12 bases. The CDR3 spans 16 residues. In germline, CDR1 is SGHDT, CDR2 YYEEEE. With V trimmed by 4 bases and J by 4 bases, 9 bases remained unmatched. This CDR3 is CASSIGTSGYFYEQYF. The CDR3 DNA reads TGTGCCAGCAGCATCGGGACTAGCGGGTATTTTTACGAGCAGTACTTC.

The CDR3 loop is CASSEGHNQPQHF. The DNA for the CDR3 is TGTGCCAGCAGTGAGGGCCACAATCAGCCCCAGCATTTT. The chain has TRBV6-4 and TRBJ1-5; D ambiguous. The CDR3 contains 13 residues. In germline, CDR1 is MRHNA, CDR2 SNTAGT. Trimming stripped 3 bases from V and 3 bases from J, with 6 bases between.

The chain has TRBV29-1 and TRBJ1-1; TRBD1 matches 7 bases. The CDR3 is made up of 12 amino acids. The J segment lost 1 base and the V segment lost 6 bases, leaving 2 bases of the junction unmatched. Looked up from germline, CDR1 is SQVTM and CDR2 is ANQGSEA. The CDR3 sequence: CSVTGWNTEAFF. DNA for the CDR3: TGCAGCGTGACAGGGTGGAACACTGAAGCTTTCTTT.

This clone was picked up one time. The genes are TRBV11-2 and TRBJ2-7; D is unclear. In germline, CDR1 is SGHAT, CDR2 FQNNGV. The CDR3 has 13 amino acids. Trimming left V 1 base short and J 5 bases short, with 9 bases between. CDR3: CASSLAFADEQYF. The CDR3, as DNA: TGTGCCAGCAGCTTAGCCTTCGCGGACGAGCAGTACTTC.

With regard to this clone: One junction end does not reproduce the germline sequence, and a read error may be involved. V is TRBV28 and J is TRBJ1-6; no reliable D call. Germline V gene sequence: CDR1 MDHEN, CDR2 SYDVKM. CDR3 length equals 15 residues. CDR3 nucleotides: TGTGCCAGCAGGTTCCGGGCGGGGTACAATTCACCCTTCCACTTT. Protein sequence: CASRFRAGYNSPFHF.

The chain employs TRBV29-1 and TRBJ1-1, with 9 bases lining up with TRBD1. The germline V gene encodes CDR1 SQVTM and CDR2 ANQGSEA. The CDR3 has 14 amino acids. Trimming at V came to 3 bases and at J to 6 bases, leaving 8 bases not matched to a gene. The CDR3 nucleotides read TGCAGCGTTGATTTGGGACAGGGCAGTGCTGAAGCTTTCTTT. Residues: CSVDLGQGSAEAFF.